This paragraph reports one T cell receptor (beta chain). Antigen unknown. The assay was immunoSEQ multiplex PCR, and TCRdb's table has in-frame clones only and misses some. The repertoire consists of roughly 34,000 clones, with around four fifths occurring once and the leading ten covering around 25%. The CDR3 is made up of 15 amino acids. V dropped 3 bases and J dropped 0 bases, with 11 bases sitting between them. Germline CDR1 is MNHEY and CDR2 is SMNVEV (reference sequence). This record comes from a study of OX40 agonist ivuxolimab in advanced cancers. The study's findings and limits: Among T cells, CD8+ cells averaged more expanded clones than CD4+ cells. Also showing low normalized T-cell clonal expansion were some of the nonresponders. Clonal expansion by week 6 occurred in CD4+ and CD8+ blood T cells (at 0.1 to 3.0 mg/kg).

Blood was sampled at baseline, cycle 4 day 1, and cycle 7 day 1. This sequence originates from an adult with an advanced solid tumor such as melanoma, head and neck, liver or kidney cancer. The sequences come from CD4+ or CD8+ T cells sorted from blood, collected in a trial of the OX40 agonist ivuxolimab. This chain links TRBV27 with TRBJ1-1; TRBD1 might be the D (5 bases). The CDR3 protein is CASSFRPGLNTEAFF. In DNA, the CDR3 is TGTGCCAGCAGTTTCCGGCCAGGGTTGAACACTGAAGCTTTCTTT.